The T cell receptor beta chain under discussion was sequenced for a study of shared clonotypes between healthy human individuals. The germline V gene encodes CDR1 SGDLS and CDR2 YYNGEE. With V trimmed by 2 bases and J by 6 bases, 7 bases remained unmatched. This CDR3 has 17 amino acids. Terminally differentiated effector memory CD45RA+ cells were excluded by CCR7 positive selection of CD45RO-negative cells. Measured with immunoSEQ multiplex PCR; TCRdb has only the in-frame clones, and not every one. The data show roughly 2.1 million clones, about 93% seen once. The chain joins TRBV9 to TRBJ2-3, with 15 bases matching TRBD2. The clonotype was recovered from a man younger than 30 in good health. Some clones in this sample may be carry-over from other donors' samples. Sequencing used naive CD8+ T cells from PBMCs. CDR3 in DNA: TGTGCCAGCAGCGTCACCCGGACTAGCGGGAGGGCGGATACGCAGTATTTT. It specifies CASSVTRTSGRADTQYF.